These T cell receptor beta chains were read from a single sample in a study of cytomegalovirus exposure and HLA in healthy donors. Only in-frame clones appear in the TCRdb table, and some are missing; sequencing was by immunoSEQ multiplex PCR. This sample has about 340,000 clones, with 86% found just once. The sample consisted of PBMCs. These receptors were taken from a woman aged 18-35 years in good health and CMV-seronegative. Each CDR3 is given with its conserved first and last residue. A D gene is named only where the DNA matches it firmly. Not every row has a clone size; where given, it reads once, few, many or a size class.

TRBD2 TRBJ2-7 - TRBV28 17 CASSLSGRKGKGYEQYF TGTGCCAGCAGCCTTAGCGGGAGGAAGGGCAAAGGGTACGAGCAGTACTTC
- TRBJ2-1 - TRBV7-8 14 CASFFAGSYNEQFF TGTGCCAGCTTCTTTGCGGGGTCCTACAATGAGCAGTTCTTC
TRBD1 TRBJ2-3 - TRBV5-6 15 CASSSGQGGADTQYF TGTGCCAGCAGCTCGGGACAGGGAGGCGCAGATACGCAGTATTTT
TRBD1 TRBJ1-5 - TRBV19 13 CASGEQGGRPQHF TGTGCCAGTGGGGAACAGGGGGGAAGGCCCCAGCATTTT
TRBD1 TRBJ1-1 once TRBV7-6 17 CASSLRQGAVLNTEAFF TGTGCCAGCAGCTTACGACAGGGGGCTGTTCTGAACACTGAAGCTTTCTTT
- TRBJ2-3 - TRBV5-1 15 CASSPPTGDTDTQYF TGCGCCAGCAGCCCGCCGACAGGAGACACAGATACGCAGTATTTT
TRBD2 TRBJ2-7 once TRBV7-2 13 CASSYQRGYEQYF TGTGCCAGCAGCTACCAGCGGGGGTACGAGCAGTACTTC
TRBD1 TRBJ2-7 once TRBV4-3 15 CASRARQGASYEQYF TGCGCCAGCAGAGCGAGACAGGGGGCCTCCTACGAGCAGTACTTC
TRBD2 TRBJ2-3 - TRBV4-2 20 CASSQASGRAKGLWTDTQYF TGTGCCAGCAGCCAAGCTAGCGGGAGGGCAAAGGGGCTCTGGACAGATACGCAGTATTTT
TRBD1 TRBJ1-5 - TRBV4-1 18 CASSQDRGGDRGFQPQHF TGCGCCAGCAGCCAAGATCGGGGAGGGGACAGGGGATTTCAGCCCCAGCATTTT
- TRBJ1-4 - TRBV4-2 16 CASSQDIQGANEKLFF TGTGCCAGCAGCCAAGATATCCAGGGTGCTAATGAAAAACTGTTTTTT